This T cell receptor beta chain was obtained from a study of post-analysis software for immune sequencing data. Whole-study findings and limits: Under F measure analysis, samples from one preparation batch co-clustered strongly. Significantly lower normalized Chao1 diversity was found in patients with multiple sclerosis relative to controls. Five TRBV segments were more frequent in patients than controls; TRBV5-6, TRBV5-1 and TRBV20-1 belonged to this group.

The sample holds one count of this clonotype. Antigen specificity is unknown. TCR beta libraries were prepared from cDNA with unique molecular identifiers. The yield from about 1 to 10 million T cells was around 500,000 cDNA molecules in total. TCRdb reanalysed the PCR reads using MiXCR and keeps one entry per CDR3 protein. The sample records 650,000 to 850,000 distinct CDR3 sequences, approximately 53% being singletons. The junction had 10 bases not matched to a gene; V was cut back by 1 base and J by 5 bases. The CDR3 is 16 residues long. The germline V gene encodes CDR1 LGHDT and CDR2 YNNKEL (reference sequence).

The receptor comes from a girl between 5 and 17 years old with multiple sclerosis. The V gene is TRBV3-1, the J gene TRBJ1-2, with TRBD1 matching over 7 bases. The sequenced sample consisted of blood. CDR3 sequence: CASSQAAAGGWYGYTF. In nucleotides, the CDR3 is TGTGCCAGCAGCCAAGCGGCTGCAGGGGGGTGGTATGGCTACACCTTC.